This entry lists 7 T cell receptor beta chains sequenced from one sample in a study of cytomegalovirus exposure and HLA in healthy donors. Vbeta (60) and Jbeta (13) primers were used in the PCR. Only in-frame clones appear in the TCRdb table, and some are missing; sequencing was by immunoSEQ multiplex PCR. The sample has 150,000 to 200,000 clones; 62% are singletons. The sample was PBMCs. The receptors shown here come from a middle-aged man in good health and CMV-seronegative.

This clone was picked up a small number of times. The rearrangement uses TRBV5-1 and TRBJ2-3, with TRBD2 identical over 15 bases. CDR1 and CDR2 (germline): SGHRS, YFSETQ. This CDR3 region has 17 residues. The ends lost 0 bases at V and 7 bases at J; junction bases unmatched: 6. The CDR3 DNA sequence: TGCGCCAGCAGCTTGGCCGGGACTAGCGGGGGGATGAATACGCAGTATTTT. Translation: CASSLAGTSGGMNTQYF.

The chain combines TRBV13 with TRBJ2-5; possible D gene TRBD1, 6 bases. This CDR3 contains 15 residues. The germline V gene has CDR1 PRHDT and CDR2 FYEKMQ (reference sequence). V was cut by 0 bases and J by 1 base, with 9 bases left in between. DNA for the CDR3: TGTGCCAGCAGCTTAGGCCTCAGGGGCCAAGAGACCCAGTACTTC. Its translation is CASSLGLRGQETQYF.

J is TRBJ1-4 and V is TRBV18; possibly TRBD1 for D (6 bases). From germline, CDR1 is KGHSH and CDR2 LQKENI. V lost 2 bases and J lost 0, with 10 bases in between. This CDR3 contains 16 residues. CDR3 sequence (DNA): TGTGCCAGCTCACCAAGGACAGTTGCAACTAATGAAAAACTGTTTTTT. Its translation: CASSPRTVATNEKLFF.

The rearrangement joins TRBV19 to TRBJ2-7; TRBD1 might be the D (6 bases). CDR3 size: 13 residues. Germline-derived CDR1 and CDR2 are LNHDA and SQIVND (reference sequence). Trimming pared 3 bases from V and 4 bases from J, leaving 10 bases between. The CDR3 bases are TGTGCCAGTAGTATCAACAGGGAATACGAGCAGTACTTC. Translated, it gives CASSINREYEQYF.

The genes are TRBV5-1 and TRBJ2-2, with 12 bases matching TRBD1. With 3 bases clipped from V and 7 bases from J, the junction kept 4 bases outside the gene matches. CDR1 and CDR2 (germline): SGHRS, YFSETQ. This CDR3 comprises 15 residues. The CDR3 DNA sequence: TGCGCCAGCAGCTCCGGGACAGGGGGCGTCGGGGAGCTGTTTTTT. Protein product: CASSSGTGGVGELFF.

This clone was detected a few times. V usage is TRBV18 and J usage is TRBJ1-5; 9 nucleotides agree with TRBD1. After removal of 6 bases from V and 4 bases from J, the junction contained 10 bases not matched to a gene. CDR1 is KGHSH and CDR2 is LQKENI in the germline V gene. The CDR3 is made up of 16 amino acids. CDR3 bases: TGTGCCAGCTCGTCGGTTGGACAGGGGACTAATCAGCCCCAGCATTTT. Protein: CASSSVGQGTNQPQHF.

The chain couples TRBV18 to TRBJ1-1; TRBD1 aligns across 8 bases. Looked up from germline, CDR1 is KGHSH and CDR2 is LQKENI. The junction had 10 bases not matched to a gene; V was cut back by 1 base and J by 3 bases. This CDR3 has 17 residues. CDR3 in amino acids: CASSPRTGTSGDTEAFF. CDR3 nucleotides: TGTGCCAGCTCACCACGGACAGGGACATCGGGCGACACTGAAGCTTTCTTT.